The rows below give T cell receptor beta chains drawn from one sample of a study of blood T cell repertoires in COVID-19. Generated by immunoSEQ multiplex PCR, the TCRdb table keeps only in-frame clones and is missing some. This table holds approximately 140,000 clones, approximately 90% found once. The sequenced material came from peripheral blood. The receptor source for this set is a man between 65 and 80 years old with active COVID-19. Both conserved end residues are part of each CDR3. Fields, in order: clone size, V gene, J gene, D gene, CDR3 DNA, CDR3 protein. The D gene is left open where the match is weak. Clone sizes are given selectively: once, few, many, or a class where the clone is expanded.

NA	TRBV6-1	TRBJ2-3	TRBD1	TGTGCCAGCAGTGCAGGTTGGGACAGGGATACAGATACGCAGTATTTT	CASSAGWDRDTDTQYF
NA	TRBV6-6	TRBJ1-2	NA	TGTGCCAGCAGTTTGGGTTGGGGGCAACGATATGGCTACACCTTC	CASSLGWGQRYGYTF
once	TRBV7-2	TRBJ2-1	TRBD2	TGTGCCAGCAGCTTGGGTGGACTAGCGGGAGGGATCAATGAGCAGTTCTTC	CASSLGGLAGGINEQFF
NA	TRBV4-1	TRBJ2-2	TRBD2	TGCGCCAGCAGCCAATTTTTCGGACTAGTCGGCACCGGGGAGCTGTTTTTT	CASSQFFGLVGTGELFF
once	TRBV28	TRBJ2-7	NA	TGTGCCAGCAGTTTCGTCCGTGGGGGCCAGTACTTC	CASSFVRGGQYF
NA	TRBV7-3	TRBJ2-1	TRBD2	TGTGCCAGCAGCCTGACTAGCGGGAGAGGGGATGAGCAGTTCTTC	CASSLTSGRGDEQFF
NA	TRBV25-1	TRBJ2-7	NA	TGTGCCAGCAGTGTGACGGGGACCTACGAGCAGTACTTC	CASSVTGTYEQYF
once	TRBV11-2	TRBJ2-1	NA	TGTGCCAGCAGCTTAGATGGGGTGGGAGGCAATGAGCAGTTCTTC	CASSLDGVGGNEQFF
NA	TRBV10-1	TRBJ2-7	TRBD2	TGCGCCAGCCGCCAAATAGCGGGAGTCAGCGAGCAGTACTTC	CASRQIAGVSEQYF
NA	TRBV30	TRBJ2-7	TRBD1	TGTGCCGCCTCTTGGGACAGAAGGGGCCACGAGCAGTACTTC	CAASWDRRGHEQYF
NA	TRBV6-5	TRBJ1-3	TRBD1	TGTGCCAGCAGAGGGACAGGGCTTGGAAACACCATATATTTT	CASRGTGLGNTIYF
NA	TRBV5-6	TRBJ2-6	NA	TGTGCCAGCAGCTTGGTGGGGGGATTCTCTGGGGCCAACGTCCTGACTTTC	CASSLVGGFSGANVLTF
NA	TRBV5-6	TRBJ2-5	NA	TGTGCCAGCAGCTTGATCGCGGGGGAGACCCAGTACTTC	CASSLIAGETQYF
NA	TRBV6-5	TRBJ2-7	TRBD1	TGTGCCAGCAGTAGAGACAGGGGGTCCTACGAGCAGTACTTC	CASSRDRGSYEQYF
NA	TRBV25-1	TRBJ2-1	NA	TGTGCCAGCAGTGAGGTTCGGGGTTCCAATGAGCAGTTCTTC	CASSEVRGSNEQFF
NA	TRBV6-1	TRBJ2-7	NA	TGTGCCAGCAGTGAAGCGAGGGAGCAGTACTTC	CASSEAREQYF
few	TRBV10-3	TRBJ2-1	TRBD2	TGTGCCATCAGTGAGGGCGGGGGGGATCACAATGAGCAGTTCTTC	CAISEGGGDHNEQFF
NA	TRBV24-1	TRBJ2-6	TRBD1	TGTGCCAAAACAACAGGGGTCGGGGCCAACGTCCTGACTTTC	CAKTTGVGANVLTF
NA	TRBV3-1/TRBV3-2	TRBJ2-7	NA	TGTGCCAGCAGCCACTCGTCTAGCGCCGAGCAGTACTTC	CASSHSSSAEQYF
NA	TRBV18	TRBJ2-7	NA	TGTGCCAGCTCACCCTCGGGACACCCAACCTACGAGCAGTACTTC	CASSPSGHPTYEQYF
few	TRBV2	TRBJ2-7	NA	TGTGCCAGCAGTGAAGCGGAACTACTCTCCTACGAGCAGTACTTC	CASSEAELLSYEQYF
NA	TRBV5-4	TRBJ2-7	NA	TGTGCCAGCAGCACAGGAGCCTCCTACGAGCAGTACTTC	CASSTGASYEQYF
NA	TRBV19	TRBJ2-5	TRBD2	TGTGCCAGTAGTATCAGGGGCGGGAGGGTAAAAGAGACCCAGTACTTC	CASSIRGGRVKETQYF
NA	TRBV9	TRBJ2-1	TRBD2	TGTGCCAGCAGCGTAGGCGGGGCTAGCGGGAGGGCCGCGATCTACAATGAGCAGTTCTTC	CASSVGGASGRAAIYNEQFF
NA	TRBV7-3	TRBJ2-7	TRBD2	TGTGCCAGCAGCCCCCGGACTAGCGGCGAGCAGTACTTC	CASSPRTSGEQYF
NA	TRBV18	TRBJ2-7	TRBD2	TGTGCCAGCGCACGGGTAGCGGGATTGGACGAGCAGTACTTC	CASARVAGLDEQYF
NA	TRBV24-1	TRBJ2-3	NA	TGTGCCACCAGTGTATCAGGGGGCACAGATACGCAGTATTTT	CATSVSGGTDTQYF
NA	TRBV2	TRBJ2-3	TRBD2	TGTGCCAGCAGTGGATTGGCGGGAGGGCCCACAGATACGCAGTATTTT	CASSGLAGGPTDTQYF
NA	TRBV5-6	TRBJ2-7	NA	TGTGCCAGCAGCTTGCCAGGGTCAGCCGAGCAGTACTTC	CASSLPGSAEQYF
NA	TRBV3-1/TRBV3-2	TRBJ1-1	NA	TGTGCCAGCAGCCCTACAGGGTGGCCAAGGGCTTTCTTT	CASSPTGWPRAFF
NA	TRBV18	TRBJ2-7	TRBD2	TGTGCCAGCTCCCGCTCCCTCCCGGCGGGAGGTTCCTACGAGCAGTACTTC	CASSRSLPAGGSYEQYF
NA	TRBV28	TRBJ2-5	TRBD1	TGTGCCAGCACCTTGGACAGGAGACAAGAGACCCAGTACTTC	CASTLDRRQETQYF
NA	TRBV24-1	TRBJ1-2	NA	TGTGCCACCAGTGATTTCGGGGGAGCTGGCTACACCTTC	CATSDFGGAGYTF
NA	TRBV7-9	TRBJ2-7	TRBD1	TGTGCCAGCAGCATAGACAGGGGGCGGGACGAGCAGTACTTC	CASSIDRGRDEQYF
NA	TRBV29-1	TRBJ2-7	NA	TGCAGCGTTGAAGATCCTGTATCCGAGCAGTACTTC	CSVEDPVSEQYF
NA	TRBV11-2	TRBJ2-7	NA	TGTGCCAGCAGCTTAAATCGGGCCTACGAGCAGTACTTC	CASSLNRAYEQYF
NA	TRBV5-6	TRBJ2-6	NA	TGTGCCAGCAGCTTGACCACCGGCTCTGGGGCCAACGTCCTGACTTTC	CASSLTTGSGANVLTF
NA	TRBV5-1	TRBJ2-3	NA	TGCGCCAGCAGCTCGCCGTGGCCCGATACGCAGTATTTT	CASSSPWPDTQYF
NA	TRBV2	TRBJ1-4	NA	TGTGCCAGCAGTGTTTACAGTGAAAAACTGTTTTTT	CASSVYSEKLFF
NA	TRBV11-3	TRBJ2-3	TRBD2	TGTGCCAGCAGCTTTACGGGAGGGCCGTTTGATACGCAGTATTTT	CASSFTGGPFDTQYF
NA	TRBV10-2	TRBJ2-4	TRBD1	TGCGCCAGCTGGGACGGACAGGGGAAAAACATTCAGTACTTC	CASWDGQGKNIQYF
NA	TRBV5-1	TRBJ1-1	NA	TGCGCCAGCAGCCCGAGGAGGGCGGACACTGAAGCTTTCTTT	CASSPRRADTEAFF
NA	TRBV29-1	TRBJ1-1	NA	TGCAGCGTTGAAGATTTGGGGGCGACACCGAACACTGAAGCTTTCTTT	CSVEDLGATPNTEAFF
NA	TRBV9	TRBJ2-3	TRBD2	TGTGCCAGCAGCGCGAGAGGACTAGGTAAGACAGATACGCAGTATTTT	CASSARGLGKTDTQYF
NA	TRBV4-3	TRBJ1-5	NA	TGCGCCAGCAGCCAAGCCAATTACGGTCAGCCCCAGCATTTT	CASSQANYGQPQHF
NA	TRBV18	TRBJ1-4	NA	TGTGCCAGCTCACCAACAGACCTTGCAACTAATGAAAAACTGTTTTTT	CASSPTDLATNEKLFF
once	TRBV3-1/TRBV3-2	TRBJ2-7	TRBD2	TGTGCCAGCAGTTATACTAGCGGGAGAGGTTTCTACGAGCAGTACTTC	CASSYTSGRGFYEQYF
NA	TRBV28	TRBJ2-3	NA	TGTGCCAGCAGTTCTATAGCGAGACGGGGCACAGATACGCAGTATTTT	CASSSIARRGTDTQYF
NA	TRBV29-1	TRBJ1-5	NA	TGCAGCGTTGAGCTGCGCGGGTTAGGAGGCAATCAGCCCCAGCATTTT	CSVELRGLGGNQPQHF
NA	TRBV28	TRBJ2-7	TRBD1	TGTGCCAGCAGAGAGGACAGGGCCTACGAGCAGTACTTC	CASREDRAYEQYF
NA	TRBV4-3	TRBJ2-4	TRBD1	TGCGCCAGCAGCCAAGGGGACAGGGGGCCCAAAAACATTCAGTACTTC	CASSQGDRGPKNIQYF
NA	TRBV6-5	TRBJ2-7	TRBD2	TGTGCCAGCAGTTACTCTTCTAGCGGGAGTCTCCACGAGCAGTACTTC	CASSYSSSGSLHEQYF
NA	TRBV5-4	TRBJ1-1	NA	TGTGCCAGCAGCTTCGGGGGTGGAATGAACACTGAAGCTTTCTTT	CASSFGGGMNTEAFF
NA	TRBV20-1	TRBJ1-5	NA	TGCAGTGCTATTGACAGGACAGACCCATTTCAGCCCCAGCATTTT	CSAIDRTDPFQPQHF